This T cell receptor beta chain was found in a study of tumor-infiltrating lymphocytes in primary liver carcinoma. As for the study in general: Productive TCRbeta read yields ran from roughly 4 to 7.5 million per sample and were similar between tissues. Study-wide results and caveats: Because the samples were bulk unsorted, the study did not compare CD4+ and CD8+ repertoires.

The investigators made TCR beta cDNA from approximately 0.5 ug total RNA, using a constant-region primer. Investigators got TCR beta libraries out of three nested multiplex PCR rounds, done with slightly modified ARM-PCR. Amplification in the first two PCR rounds was performed using TRBV1-TRBV30 forward primers and a C-beta reverse primer for approximately 10 cycles each. A single record per CDR3 protein comes from TCRdb applying MiXCR to the multiplex PCR reads. The table has hundreds of thousands of distinct CDR3 sequences, 50% to 70% seen once; the top ten hold about 8.4%. This clonotype showed up just a few times. Its matching antigen is unknown. A much larger clonotype is one base distant, so this may be a read error. CDR3 length equals 13 residues. CDR1 is SQVTM, CDR2 ANQGSEA, per germline. They got blood RNA out of unsorted whole blood and also pulled out germline DNA. Patients in the cohort were treatment-naive and living with chronic HBV infection.

This sequence was found in a man in his forties with primary liver carcinoma and hepatitis B virus infection. Sample: peripheral blood. The V call is TRBV29-1, the J call TRBJ1-4, with 7 bases lining up with TRBD1. CDR3 sequence: CSVALGGGEKLSF. The DNA of the CDR3 is TGCAGCGTTGCTTTAGGGGGCGGTGAAAAACTGTCTTTT.